The entry below gives a single T cell receptor beta chain sequence along with its context. The V segment lost 2 bases and the J segment 4 bases; nucleotides outside the gene matches: 3. Looked up from germline, CDR1 is MNHEY and CDR2 is SVGAGI. CDR3 size: 15 residues. Alongside a J-beta primer mix, a sample-barcoded 5' primer served in a second PCR lasting roughly 6 to 11 cycles. TCRdb independently ran MiXCR on the 5' RACE reads; one entry per CDR3 protein. This repertoire shows about 680,000 distinct CDR3 sequences, around 48% found once; its top ten account for 30% to 40%. The record originates from a study of blood T cells in healthy people across ages. With each sample, at least 6 micrograms of total RNA were extracted.

This receptor was identified in a woman aged 60-75 years in good health. V is TRBV6-5 and J is TRBJ2-5; TRBD2 agrees at 11 bases. The source material was blood. This CDR3 reads CASSYGGLAGETQYF. CDR3 bases: TGTGCCAGCAGTTACGGAGGACTAGCGGGAGAGACCCAGTACTTC.